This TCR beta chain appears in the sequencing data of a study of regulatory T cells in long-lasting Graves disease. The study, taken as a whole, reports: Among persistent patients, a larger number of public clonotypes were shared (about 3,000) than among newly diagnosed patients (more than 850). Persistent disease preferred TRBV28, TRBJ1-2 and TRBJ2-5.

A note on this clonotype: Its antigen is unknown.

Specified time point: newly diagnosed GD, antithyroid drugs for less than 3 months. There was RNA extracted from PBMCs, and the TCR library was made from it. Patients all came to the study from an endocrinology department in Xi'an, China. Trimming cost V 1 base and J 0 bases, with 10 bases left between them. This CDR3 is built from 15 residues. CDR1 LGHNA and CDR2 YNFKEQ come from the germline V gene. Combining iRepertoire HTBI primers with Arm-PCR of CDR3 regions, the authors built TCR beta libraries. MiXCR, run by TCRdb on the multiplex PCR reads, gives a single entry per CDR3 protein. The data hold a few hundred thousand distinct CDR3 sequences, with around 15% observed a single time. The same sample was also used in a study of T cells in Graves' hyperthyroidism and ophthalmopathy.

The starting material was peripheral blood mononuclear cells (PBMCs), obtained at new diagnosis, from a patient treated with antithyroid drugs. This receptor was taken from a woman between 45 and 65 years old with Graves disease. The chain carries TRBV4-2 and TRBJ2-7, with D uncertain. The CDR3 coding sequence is TGTGCCAGCAGCCAAGTCAGGCAGAACTCCTACGAGCAGTACTTC. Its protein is CASSQVRQNSYEQYF.